Below, 27 T cell receptor beta chains from the same sample are listed, as sequenced in a study of T-cell reconstitution after alpha-beta-depleted transplantation in children. During its preparation, the TCRbeta library received unique molecular identifiers. TCRdb re-derived calls from the PCR reads in MiXCR, one entry per CDR3 protein. The table has some 600,000 distinct CDR3 sequences, 13% seen once; the top ten hold around 2%. The sequencing here drew on PBMCs, mostly from graft donor cells, taken 360 days after TCRalphabeta/CD19-depleted stem cell transplant. These receptors were collected from a male patient between 5 and 17 years old who had a stem cell transplant for acute myeloid leukemia, so the T cells may come from the graft donor.

This chain uses TRBV7-2 with TRBJ2-7; 7 bases are a match to TRBD1. CDR3 size: 15 residues. Trimming at V came to 0 bases and at J to 7 bases, leaving 9 bases not matched to a gene. The germline V gene has CDR1 SGHTA and CDR2 FQGNSA. CDR3 sequence: CASSLAQGDNREQYF. DNA for the CDR3: TGTGCCAGCAGCTTAGCCCAGGGGGATAATCGGGAGCAGTACTTC.

This clonotype was picked up a small number of times. The V gene is TRBV27, the J gene TRBJ2-7, with a weak D call TRBD2 (5 bases). The CDR3 extends over 13 amino acids. The ends were cut back, 7 bases at V and 0 bases at J, with 10 bases in the middle. Germline V CDR1 and CDR2: MNHEY, SMNVEV (reference sequence). CDR3 region: CASKGGSSYEQYF. For the CDR3, the DNA is TGTGCCAGCAAGGGTGGGAGCTCCTACGAGCAGTACTTC.

J is TRBJ1-4 and V is TRBV5-1; 9 bases fit TRBD1. The V segment lost 2 bases and the J segment 4 bases; nucleotides outside the gene matches: 6. The CDR3 spans 16 residues. Germline V CDR1 and CDR2: SGHRS, YFSETQ. The CDR3: CASSFGTGTYNEKLFF. DNA for the CDR3: TGCGCCAGCAGCTTTGGGACAGGGACCTATAATGAAAAACTGTTTTTT.

This chain links TRBV20-1 with TRBJ2-7; D call uncertain. Trimming shortened V by 3 bases and J by 0 bases, and 6 bases separated the two germline ends. The CDR3 is made up of 12 amino acids. Germline CDR1 and CDR2: DFQATT and SNEGSKA (reference sequence). The CDR3 region is CSARAPSYEQYF. In DNA form, the CDR3 reads TGCAGTGCTAGGGCCCCCTCCTACGAGCAGTACTTC.

In its sample, this clonotype was seen many times. This sequence joins TRBV29-1 and TRBJ2-1; D not resolved. The CDR3 length is 10 residues. Germline V gives CDR1 SQVTM, CDR2 ANQGSEA. With 7 bases removed from V and 10 bases from J, the gap between germline ends came to 11 bases. The CDR3 protein is CSGVRKEQFF. The CDR3 nucleotides are TGCAGCGGAGTAAGAAAGGAGCAGTTCTTC.

This clonotype showed up many times. The J gene is TRBJ1-4, the V gene TRBV19; D is uncertain. This CDR3 comprises 12 residues. V lost 3 bases and J 8 bases, leaving 7 bases between the germline ends. Per the germline V gene, CDR1 is LNHDA and CDR2 is SQIVND (reference sequence). The CDR3 nucleotides read TGTGCCAGTAGTATGCTTCCGGAAAAACTGTTTTTT. Encoded protein: CASSMLPEKLFF.

This clonotype was observed at least ten times. As DNA, the CDR3 is TGCGCCAGCAGCACCATAGCGGGAGCTCCGGATATAGATACGCAGTATTTT. This gives the protein CASSTIAGAPDIDTQYF. V is TRBV5-1 and J is TRBJ2-3; the match to TRBD2 covers 9 bases. The J segment lost 5 bases and the V segment lost 4 bases, leaving 14 bases of the junction unmatched. Germline V gene lookup returns CDR1 SGHRS and CDR2 YFSETQ. This CDR3 contains 17 residues.

The rearrangement uses TRBV30 and TRBJ2-7; D is perhaps TRBD2 (5 bases). Germline lookup yields CDR1 GTSNPN and CDR2 SVGIG (reference sequence). V lost 3 bases and J lost 3, with 12 bases in between. The CDR3 length is 13 residues. This chain's CDR3 is CAWRLQGGYEQYF. The CDR3 DNA follows: TGTGCCTGGAGACTCCAAGGAGGCTACGAGCAGTACTTC.

This clonotype showed up many times. The chain combines TRBV29-1 with TRBJ2-5; TRBD1 is a possible D gene (6 bases). Germline V gene sequence: CDR1 SQVTM, CDR2 ANQGSEA. V dropped 6 bases and J dropped 1 base, with 9 bases sitting between them. The CDR3 spans 12 residues. Here the CDR3 DNA reads TGCAGCGTGATGGACAGCCAAGAGACCCAGTACTTC. This sequence encodes CSVMDSQETQYF.

This clonotype was observed many times. CDR3 sequence reads: CASSHGQFNQPQHF. CDR3 coding DNA: TGCGCCAGCAGCCACGGACAGTTCAATCAGCCCCAGCATTTT. V usage is TRBV4-3 and J usage is TRBJ1-5; perhaps TRBD1 as D (6 bases). The CDR3 extends over 14 amino acids. V lost 3 bases and J 3 bases, leaving 9 bases between the germline ends. Germline V lookup: CDR1 LGHNA, CDR2 YSLEER.

This clonotype was detected ten times or more. The chain is built from TRBV28 and TRBJ2-1, with 10 bases lining up with TRBD2. This CDR3 is built from 14 residues. The ends lost 10 bases at V and 10 bases at J; junction bases unmatched: 13. Germline V CDR1 and CDR2: MDHEN, SYDVKM. CDR3 coding DNA: TGTGCCACCTCGGGGGGACTAGCGTCTGGAGAGCAGTTCTTC. It is translated as CATSGGLASGEQFF. Complete variable domain (other parts from reference TRBV28 and TRBJ2-1): DVKVTQSSRYLVKRTGEKVFLECVQDMDHENMFWYRQDPGLGLRLIYFSYDVKMKEKGDIPEGYSVSREKKERFSLILESASTNQTSMYLCATSGGLASGEQFFGPGTRLTVL.

This clonotype came up a few times. The rearrangement joins TRBV11-2 to TRBJ2-7; the match to TRBD1 covers 10 bases. The CDR3 spans 14 residues. Germline CDR1 SGHAT, CDR2 FQNNGV. With 5 bases clipped from V and 5 bases from J, the junction kept 6 bases outside the gene matches. CDR3 amino acids: CASSPDRGFHEQYF. The CDR3 DNA reads as TGTGCCAGCAGCCCGGACAGGGGGTTCCACGAGCAGTACTTC.

V gene TRBV20-1 combines with J gene TRBJ2-7, with TRBD2 identical over 9 bases. There are 15 residues in the CDR3. Germline V gene sequence: CDR1 DFQATT, CDR2 SNEGSKA (reference sequence). Trimming cost V 3 bases and J 6 bases; bases outside gene matches: 12. CDR3 residues: CSARAEASGDPEQYF. The DNA of the CDR3 is TGCAGTGCTAGGGCAGAGGCTAGCGGGGACCCCGAGCAGTACTTC.

This chain joins TRBV10-2 and TRBJ2-1, with 11 bases fitting TRBD2. Germline V CDR1 and CDR2: WSHSY, SAAADI. This CDR3 is 15 amino acids long. V lost 4 bases and J lost 9; bases outside the gene matches: 8. The CDR3 loop is CASSVGLAGGVEQFF. DNA of the CDR3: TGCGCCAGCAGTGTAGGGCTAGCGGGAGGAGTTGAGCAGTTCTTC.

CDR3 region: CASSLQESEQYF. The CDR3 DNA reads as TGTGCCAGCAGTTTACAGGAAAGCGAGCAGTACTTC. The chain links TRBV28 to TRBJ2-7; no clear D gene. Germline V gene data show CDR1 as MDHEN and CDR2 as SYDVKM. This CDR3 is built from 12 residues. V was cut by 2 bases and J by 6 bases, with 8 bases left in between.

This clonotype was picked up a small number of times. The chain is built from TRBV20-1 and TRBJ2-1, with 7 bases that match TRBD1. The CDR3 runs to 16 residues. J lost 4 bases, V lost 1 base, and 10 bases had no gene match. The germline V gene encodes CDR1 DFQATT and CDR2 SNEGSKA (reference sequence). CDR3 nucleotides: TGCAGTGCTAGAGTGCAGGGGGAATTGCGGTACAATGAGCAGTTCTTC. Translated, it gives CSARVQGELRYNEQFF.

At least ten counts were recorded for this clonotype. The chain couples TRBV5-1 to TRBJ2-4; the D gene is possibly TRBD2 (6 bases). V was shortened by 5 bases and J by 6 bases, with 18 bases between the two germline ends. Germline CDR1 and CDR2: SGHRS and YFSETQ. CDR3 length: 15 amino acids. The CDR3 spells CASSWRGVNGNIQYF. As DNA, the CDR3 is TGCGCCAGCAGTTGGCGGGGAGTGAACGGAAACATTCAGTACTTC.

This clonotype was seen ten or more times. In DNA form, the CDR3 reads TGCGCCAGCAGCCAGGACACCCCCGGGACATGGAGGGGCACAGATACGCAGTATTTT. Translated, it gives CASSQDTPGTWRGTDTQYF. J is TRBJ2-3 and V is TRBV4-3; D possibly matches TRBD1 or TRBD2 (6 bases each). Trimming cost V 3 bases and J 1 base, with 23 bases left between them. The germline V gene encodes CDR1 LGHNA and CDR2 YSLEER. The CDR3 loop spans 19 amino acids.

This clonotype turned up a few times. The rearrangement joins TRBV20-1 to TRBJ2-3, with 9 bases identical to TRBD2. Trimming at V came to 3 bases and at J to 5 bases, leaving 9 bases not matched to a gene. Germline V lookup: CDR1 DFQATT, CDR2 SNEGSKA (reference sequence). This CDR3 region has 15 residues. DNA of the CDR3: TGCAGTGCTAGCATCGGCGGGAGGGCCGGAGATACGCAGTATTTT. As protein: CSASIGGRAGDTQYF.

As concerns this clonotype: A clone one base away is much larger, so this may be a read error. V gene TRBV7-6 combines with J gene TRBJ2-7, with 7 bases lining up with TRBD1. Germline CDR1 SGHVS, CDR2 FNYEAQ. The CDR3 totals 15 residues. The CDR3 bases are TGTGCCAGCACGAAGGGGGACAGCTGGACCTACGAGCGGTACTTC. Amino acids: CASTKGDSWTYERYF.

The chain couples TRBV18 to TRBJ2-1, with 11 bases identical to TRBD2. The CDR3 covers 17 residues. The V gene's germline CDR1 is KGHSH and CDR2 LQKENI. V dropped 2 bases and J dropped 10; count of bases not matched to a gene: 13. The CDR3 region has the DNA TGTGCCAGCTCACCAGGGACTAGCGGAAATAACCGTGGGGAGCAGTTCTTC. Amino acids: CASSPGTSGNNRGEQFF. The complete variable domain, with remaining parts taken from reference TRBV18 and TRBJ2-1, reads NAGVMQNPRHLVRRRGQEARLRCSPMKGHSHVYWYRQLPEEGLKFMVYLQKENIIDESGMPKERFSAEFPKEGPSILRIQQVVRGDSAAYFCASSPGTSGNNRGEQFFGPGTRLTVL.

This sequence joins TRBV3-1 and TRBJ2-1, with D perhaps TRBD2 (6 bases). Trimming pared 0 bases from V and 7 bases from J, leaving 13 bases between. Germline CDR1 and CDR2: LGHDT and YNNKEL (reference sequence). The CDR3 has 15 residues. The CDR3 loop reads CASSQDLIRGNEQFF. DNA for the CDR3: TGTGCCAGCAGCCAAGATTTGATTCGGGGGAATGAGCAGTTCTTC.

The sample holds a few counts of this clonotype. CDR3 protein: CASSSGLAGAEQYF. The DNA of the CDR3 is TGTGCCAGCAGCTCGGGACTAGCGGGAGCCGAGCAGTACTTC. This chain joins TRBV7-9 and TRBJ2-7; 14 nucleotides line up with TRBD2. The CDR3 sequence is 14 residues long. Germline trimming cut 4 bases from V and 6 bases from J; bases unmatched to any gene: 2. Germline V gives CDR1 SEHNR, CDR2 FQNEAQ (reference sequence).

V is TRBV21-1 and J is TRBJ2-7. TRBV21-1 is termed a pseudogene. The length of the CDR3 is 16 residues. In DNA, the CDR3 is TGTGCCAGCAGCAAAGTAGGTCCGAGGAGAAACTACGAGCAGTACTTC. Translated: CASSKVGPRRNYEQYF.

The CDR3, as DNA: TGTGCCAGCAGTTTCAATAGGACTAGCGGATCCTACGAGCAGTACTTC. Amino acid sequence: CASSFNRTSGSYEQYF. The rearrangement links TRBV28 to TRBJ2-7; 10 nucleotides match TRBD2. The CDR3 loop spans 16 amino acids. CDR1 and CDR2 from the germline V gene are MDHEN and SYDVKM. The junction had 6 bases not matched to a gene; V was cut back by 3 bases and J by 1 base.

This clonotype was seen a handful of times. The rearrangement links TRBV5-1 to TRBJ2-3, with no clear D. This CDR3 region has 12 residues. Germline-derived CDR1 and CDR2 are SGHRS and YFSETQ. The germline V and J ends were trimmed by 0 bases and 8 bases, with 7 bases remaining between them. CDR3 residues: CASSLAGRTQYF. CDR3 in DNA: TGCGCCAGCAGCTTGGCCGGCCGTACGCAGTATTTT.

A few counts support this clonotype. The chain has TRBV20-1 and TRBJ2-3; 7 bases match TRBD1. This CDR3 spans 14 amino acids. Per the germline V gene, CDR1 is DFQATT and CDR2 is SNEGSKA (reference sequence). The ends lost 6 bases at V and 2 bases at J; junction bases unmatched: 8. DNA for the CDR3: TGCAGTGCCTGGGGACAGCTAATCACAGATACGCAGTATTTT. It translates to CSAWGQLITDTQYF.